This entry lists 8 T cell receptor beta chains sequenced from one sample in a study of blood T cell repertoires in COVID-19. TCRdb keeps only in-frame clones here, not all; method: immunoSEQ multiplex PCR. Here the sample spans about 420,000 clones, about 90% being singletons. Sequencing was performed on peripheral blood. The source is a man aged 18 to 29 with COVID-19, enrolled during active disease.

The DNA of the CDR3 is TGTGCCGGGCAGACAGGGGAGACCTATTCACCCCTCCACTTT. The encoded protein is CAGQTGETYSPLHF. This chain connects TRBV6-5 to TRBJ1-6; 8 bases are a match to TRBD1. This CDR3 has 14 residues. The germline gives CDR1 MNHEY, CDR2 SVGAGI. With 11 bases clipped from V and 8 bases from J, the junction kept 11 bases outside the gene matches.

This chain uses TRBV19 with TRBJ2-3; the D gene is possibly TRBD2 (6 bases). Germline lookup yields CDR1 LNHDA and CDR2 SQIVND (reference sequence). The length of the CDR3 is 14 residues. The ends were cut back, 8 bases at V and 0 bases at J, with 12 bases in the middle. The CDR3 DNA reads TGTGCCAGTGGGGCGGGGTCGAGCACAGATACGCAGTATTTT. It translates to CASGAGSSTDTQYF.

The V gene is TRBV7-8, the J gene TRBJ2-2; a possible D gene is TRBD2 (5 bases). Between the trimmed V and J ends, which lost 6 bases and 0 bases, there was a span of 14 bases. The CDR3 totals 16 residues. Germline CDR1 reads SGHVS; CDR2 reads FQNEAQ. CDR3 DNA: TGTGCCAGCAGTTCCCGGAGCGGTACGAACACCGGGGAGCTGTTTTTT. It translates to CASSSRSGTNTGELFF.

This chain uses TRBV9 with TRBJ2-3; 8 bases line up with TRBD2. Trimming at V came to 4 bases and at J to 2 bases, leaving 6 bases not matched to a gene. Per germline, CDR1 SGDLS and CDR2 YYNGEE. The CDR3 loop spans 15 amino acids. CDR3 bases: TGTGCCAGCAGCTTCAGCGGGGGTCCCACAGATACGCAGTATTTT. Residues: CASSFSGGPTDTQYF.

The genes are TRBV7-8 and TRBJ1-1, with D hard to call. V was cut by 2 bases and J by 0 bases, with 7 bases left in between. This CDR3 contains 14 residues. Per the germline V gene, CDR1 is SGHVS and CDR2 is FQNEAQ. The CDR3 DNA follows: TGTGCCAGCAGCTTAACGGGGATGAACACTGAAGCTTTCTTT. This translates into CASSLTGMNTEAFF.

The rearrangement uses TRBV19 and TRBJ1-1; 8 nucleotides line up with TRBD1. This CDR3 spans 12 amino acids. Germline assignment: CDR1 LNHDA and CDR2 SQIVND (reference sequence). J lost 8 bases, V lost 10 bases, and 9 bases had no gene match. The CDR3 here is CAIDRGKGEAFF. The CDR3 DNA is TGTGCCATCGACAGGGGAAAAGGGGAAGCTTTCTTT.

This chain joins TRBV2 and TRBJ1-4; D is perhaps TRBD1 (5 bases). CDR1 is SNHLY, CDR2 FYNNEI, per germline. The CDR3 is 15 amino acids. V was cut by 3 bases and J by 3 bases, with 11 bases left in between. CDR3: CASSERGGSNEKLFF. CDR3 bases: TGTGCCAGCAGTGAGCGTGGGGGGTCTAATGAAAAACTGTTTTTT.

Points on this clone: This specimen includes other DNA sequences encoding the same CDR3. The rearrangement links TRBV6-5 to TRBJ1-2, with a tentative D call TRBD1 (6 bases). The CDR3 consists of 14 residues. Germline V gene lookup returns CDR1 MNHEY and CDR2 SVGAGI. V was shortened by 2 bases and J by 5 bases, with 12 bases between the two germline ends. CDR3 coding DNA: TGTGCCAGCAGTTACGGGGGACAACCATATGGCTACACCTTC. Translation: CASSYGGQPYGYTF.